This TCR beta chain was found in a study of radiotherapy plus CTLA-4 blockade in lung cancer. Study at large: For 15% to 20% of patients, objective responses occurred, and 30% to 35% had disease control. Study-wide findings and caveats: Clones derived from tumor TCRs expanded in blood after radiotherapy plus ipilimumab. The best predictor of response was reported to be early blood T cell clone dynamics, with interferon-beta.

Germline V gives CDR1 MDHEN, CDR2 SYDVKM. V lost 10 bases and J lost 8, with 15 bases in between. This CDR3 comprises 13 residues. Enrolled patients, whose metastatic non-small-cell lung cancer was chemo-refractory, received focal radiation plus CTLA-4 blockade with ipilimumab. Details on this clone: The antigen is not known.

Libraries were prepared by immunoSEQ multiplex PCR; TCRdb keeps only in-frame clonotypes and omits some of them. The data contain 81,000 or so clones, over 75% of them singletons. The input for sequencing was peripheral blood, taken from a patient treated with radiotherapy plus ipilimumab. The genes are TRBV28 and TRBJ1-6; D possibly corresponds to TRBD1 (6 bases). The TCR sequence derives from a human donor with non-small cell lung cancer that progressed on radiotherapy plus ipilimumab. CDR3 sequence (DNA): TGTGCCACCCTTTGGACAGTCGATTCACCCCTCCACTTT. Its protein is CATLWTVDSPLHF.